Each of the 26 T cell receptor beta chains below was sequenced from the same sample in a study of T cell responses to AZD1222 COVID-19 vaccine. Data came from immunoSEQ multiplex PCR; TCRdb stores just in-frame clones and leaves some out. Among about 93,000 clones, around 92% were seen once, and the ten largest hold around 2.8%. The sequenced sample was peripheral blood, obtained on day 0 of MenACWY control vaccination. The source of these receptors is an adult in good health.

The count of this clone is one. The DNA of the CDR3 is TGCGCCAGCAGCCAAGATCCCCTAGCTGGGCCAGATACGCAGTATTTT. Translated, it gives CASSQDPLAGPDTQYF. The rearrangement joins TRBV4-3 to TRBJ2-3; possible D gene TRBD2, 5 bases. This CDR3 contains 16 residues. The germline V gene encodes CDR1 LGHNA and CDR2 YSLEER. Trimming removed 0 bases from V and 4 bases from J, with 14 bases in between.

For the CDR3, the DNA is TGCGCCAGCAGCGGGCCTTACTATGGCTACACCTTC. Encoded protein: CASSGPYYGYTF. The chain links TRBV4-1 to TRBJ1-2; no clear D gene. Germline V gene sequence: CDR1 MGHRA, CDR2 YSYEKL. Trimming shortened V by 5 bases and J by 3 bases, and 7 bases separated the two germline ends. The CDR3 totals 12 residues.

V usage is TRBV12-3 or TRBV12-4 and J usage is TRBJ2-1; D possibly corresponds to TRBD2 (5 bases). V lost 3 bases and J 8 bases, leaving 5 bases between the germline ends. The CDR3 extends over 11 amino acids. CDR3 in DNA: TGTGCCAGCAGTTTGAGGGATGAGCAGTTCTTC. Translation: CASSLRDEQFF.

The chain couples TRBV4-3 to TRBJ2-2; D tentatively reads TRBD1 or TRBD2 (5 bases each). The CDR3 extends over 15 amino acids. CDR1 is LGHNA and CDR2 is YSLEER in the germline V gene. Deletions cut 4 bases from V and 4 bases from J, with 13 bases between. The CDR3 is CASSRSGQGTGELFF. As DNA, the CDR3 is TGCGCCAGCAGCCGGTCGGGGCAGGGCACCGGGGAGCTGTTTTTT.

This clone has a single count. The V and J genes are TRBV27 and TRBJ2-2, with D unresolved. This CDR3 region has 12 residues. V dropped 3 bases and J dropped 8 bases, with 7 bases sitting between them. Germline CDR1 MNHEY, CDR2 SMNVEV (reference sequence). Written as DNA, the CDR3 is TGTGCCAGCAGTTTTCATCGGGGGGAGCTGTTTTTT. Encoded protein: CASSFHRGELFF.

The gene calls are TRBV29-1 and TRBJ1-6; D unclear. This CDR3 region has 17 residues. Germline lookup yields CDR1 SQVTM and CDR2 ANQGSEA. V was shortened by 0 bases and J by 0 bases, with 12 bases between the two germline ends. CDR3 residues: CSVEDEVLSSYNSPLHF. CDR3 DNA: TGCAGCGTTGAAGATGAGGTTCTAAGCTCCTATAATTCACCCCTCCACTTT.

The chain uses TRBV27 and TRBJ2-1, with 8 bases matching TRBD2. With 3 bases clipped from V and 7 bases from J, the junction kept 5 bases outside the gene matches. The CDR3 loop spans 14 amino acids. The germline CDR1 and CDR2 sequences are MNHEY and SMNVEV (reference sequence). The CDR3 coding sequence is TGTGCCAGCAGTTTTGGCACTAGCGGAAATGAGCAGTTCTTC. This gives the protein CASSFGTSGNEQFF.

The rearrangement links TRBV24-1 to TRBJ1-1; D remains ambiguous. V lost 1 base to trimming and J lost 8 bases, with 10 bases between them. Germline V CDR1 and CDR2: KGHDR, SFDVKD. The CDR3 is 13 residues long. CDR3 DNA: TGTGCCACCAGTGATTTCTGGACGGGGGAAGCTTTCTTT. Encoded protein: CATSDFWTGEAFF.

The rearrangement links TRBV11-2 to TRBJ1-1, with 10 bases lining up with TRBD1. This CDR3 is 18 amino acids long. V gave up 0 bases and J gave up 1 base; unmatched junction bases: 8. Germline values: CDR1 SGHAT, CDR2 FQNNGV. The CDR3 here is CASSLDRGTGAGNTEAFF. The CDR3 DNA reads TGTGCCAGCAGCTTAGATCGGGGGACAGGGGCCGGGAACACTGAAGCTTTCTTT. Combining the CDR3 with reference TRBV11-2 and TRBJ1-1 gives the whole variable domain EAGVAQSPRYKIIEKRQSVAFWCNPISGHATLYWYQQILGQGPKLLIQFQNNGVVDDSQLPKDRFSAERLKGVDSTLKIQPAKLEDSAVYLCASSLDRGTGAGNTEAFFGQGTRLTVV.

This clone appeared a single time. The chain has TRBV19 and TRBJ2-3; perhaps TRBD1 as D (5 bases). This CDR3 is built from 16 residues. Germline-derived CDR1 and CDR2 are LNHDA and SQIVND (reference sequence). The V and J ends lost 1 base and 3 bases respectively, with 14 bases between them. The CDR3 region has the DNA TGTGCCAGTAGTATAGGAGTGGGGCGGCTTACAGATACGCAGTATTTT. Encoded protein: CASSIGVGRLTDTQYF.

CDR3: CAWSVQGGNSPLHF. Written as DNA, the CDR3 is TGTGCCTGGAGTGTACAAGGGGGTAATTCACCCCTCCACTTT. V and J are TRBV30 and TRBJ1-6, with D possibly matching TRBD1 (6 bases). This CDR3 spans 14 amino acids. Germline V gives CDR1 GTSNPN, CDR2 SVGIG (reference sequence). V was pared by 0 bases and J by 6 bases, with 9 bases between. The full variable domain, with the rest looked up from reference TRBV30 and TRBJ1-6, is SQTIHQWPATLVQPVGSPLSLECTVEGTSNPNLYWYRQAAGRGLQLLFYSVGIGQISSEVPQNLSASRPQDRQFILSSKKLLLSDSGFYLCAWSVQGGNSPLHFGNGTRLTVT.

The J gene is TRBJ1-4, the V gene TRBV28; perhaps TRBD1 as D (5 bases). This CDR3 contains 14 residues. Germline V CDR1 and CDR2: MDHEN, SYDVKM. The V end lost 4 bases, the J end lost 3 bases, and 9 bases lay between the germline ends. CDR3 amino acids: CASSSRQSNEKLFF. The CDR3 bases are TGTGCCAGCAGTTCCCGACAGTCTAATGAAAAACTGTTTTTT.

The chain recombines TRBV4-3 with TRBJ2-4; no clear D gene. This CDR3 has 14 residues. CDR1 and CDR2 (germline): LGHNA, YSLEER. V lost 1 base and J lost 6, with 10 bases in between. CDR3 coding DNA: TGCGCCAGCAGCCAAGCTCGGGCTGGAAACATTCAGTACTTC. Translating it yields CASSQARAGNIQYF.

The rearrangement links TRBV19 to TRBJ2-7; D could derive from TRBD1 or TRBD2 (6 bases each). CDR3 length equals 14 residues. The germline V gene encodes CDR1 LNHDA and CDR2 SQIVND (reference sequence). Trimming cost V 2 bases and J 2 bases, with 10 bases left between them. CDR3 loop: CASSISGEAYEQYF. CDR3 coding DNA: TGTGCCAGTAGTATATCAGGGGAGGCCTACGAGCAGTACTTC.

The chain links TRBV6-5 to TRBJ1-2; no reliable D call. This CDR3 is built from 13 residues. Per germline, CDR1 MNHEY and CDR2 SVGAGI. Trimming stripped 10 bases from V and 8 bases from J, with 20 bases between. For the CDR3, the DNA is TGTGCCACCACCGAGAGTGGGAGCGGGGGCTACACCTTC. It translates to CATTESGSGGYTF.

The chain uses TRBV6-6 and TRBJ1-5; D uncertain. CDR3 length: 13 residues. V was pared by 5 bases and J by 0 bases, with 5 bases between. Germline values: CDR1 MNHNY, CDR2 SVGAGI (reference sequence). The CDR3 nucleotides read TGTGCCAGCAGTGACGGTAGCAATCAGCCCCAGCATTTT. Translating it yields CASSDGSNQPQHF.

The chain employs TRBV5-4 and TRBJ1-6, with 8 bases that match TRBD1. Germline V gene data show CDR1 as SGHNT and CDR2 as YYREEE (reference sequence). The J segment lost 2 bases and the V segment lost 3 bases, leaving 1 base of the junction unmatched. CDR3 length equals 15 residues. The CDR3 DNA is TGTGCCAGCAGCTGGGGACAGGCCTATAATTCACCCCTCCACTTT. Amino acids: CASSWGQAYNSPLHF. The full variable domain, rest sourced from reference TRBV5-4 and TRBJ1-6, is ETGVTQSPTHLIKTRGQQVTLRCSSQSGHNTVSWYQQALGQGPQFIFQYYREEENGRGNFPPRFSGLQFPNYSSELNVNALELDDSALYLCASSWGQAYNSPLHFGNGTRLTVT.

The V gene is TRBV12-3 or TRBV12-4, the J gene TRBJ2-5; D not certain. This CDR3 spans 13 amino acids. Trimming took off 4 bases at V and 0 bases at J, with 6 bases between the two ends. CDR3 sequence: CASSSGYQETQYF. The CDR3, as DNA: TGTGCCAGCAGTTCCGGATACCAAGAGACCCAGTACTTC.

The chain uses TRBV5-4 and TRBJ1-2, with D possibly TRBD1 on 5 matching bases. CDR1 and CDR2 (germline): SGHNT, YYREEE (reference sequence). Between the trimmed V and J ends, which lost 4 bases and 2 bases, there was a span of 24 bases. The CDR3 consists of 18 residues. DNA of the CDR3: TGTGCCAGCAGCGTACCGGGACGAATGGATTGGGCAAACTATGGCTACACCTTC. Translating it yields CASSVPGRMDWANYGYTF.

This sequence joins TRBV7-8 and TRBJ1-5; D might be TRBD1 (6 bases). The CDR3 is 15 amino acids. The germline V and J ends were trimmed by 5 bases and 11 bases, with 22 bases remaining between them. The germline V gene has CDR1 SGHVS and CDR2 FQNEAQ. CDR3 region: CASSDLQGPSSAQHF. The CDR3 bases are TGTGCCAGCAGCGATTTACAGGGCCCCTCGTCGGCCCAGCATTTT.

The chain joins TRBV4-2 to TRBJ2-3, with 8 bases matching TRBD2. Germline CDR1 LGHNA, CDR2 YNFKEQ. CDR3 length: 16 residues. V lost 0 bases to trimming and J lost 3 bases; unmatched junction nucleotides: 5. CDR3 DNA sequence: TGTGCCAGCAGCCAAGAATACGGGGGGGTAACAGATACGCAGTATTTT. Protein product: CASSQEYGGVTDTQYF.

The chain employs TRBV3-1 (or the pseudogene TRBV3-2) and TRBJ2-3; TRBD2 matches at 11 bases. Losses at the gene ends were 0 bases for V and 0 bases for J; bases not matched to a gene: 8. The length of the CDR3 is 19 residues. Germline V gene lookup returns CDR1 LGHDT and CDR2 YNNKEL (reference sequence). CDR3 in amino acids: CASSQDSPSGGPSTDTQYF. The CDR3 DNA sequence: TGTGCCAGCAGCCAAGATTCCCCTAGCGGGGGGCCGAGCACAGATACGCAGTATTTT.

The V and J genes are TRBV19 and TRBJ1-4, with 9 nucleotides matching TRBD1. The CDR3 sequence is 14 residues long. V gave up 3 bases and J gave up 8 bases; unmatched junction bases: 4. Germline-derived CDR1 and CDR2 are LNHDA and SQIVND (reference sequence). CDR3 loop: CASSMGQGTEKLFF. The DNA of the CDR3 is TGTGCCAGTAGTATGGGACAGGGTACCGAAAAACTGTTTTTT.

The V and J genes are TRBV27 and TRBJ1-1; D is uncertain. Trimming left V 0 bases short and J 1 base short, with 6 bases between. Germline-derived CDR1 and CDR2 are MNHEY and SMNVEV (reference sequence). The CDR3 covers 14 residues. The CDR3: CASSLSPGNTEAFF. CDR3 nucleotides: TGTGCCAGCAGTTTATCGCCAGGGAACACTGAAGCTTTCTTT.

This clone was counted a single time. The chain uses TRBV5-1 and TRBJ1-1, with TRBD1 matching 8 bases. Germline V CDR1 and CDR2: SGHRS, YFSETQ. V trimming: 4 bases; J trimming: 6 bases; junction bases outside the gene matches: 5. The CDR3 runs to 13 residues. CDR3 in amino acids: CASSPLDRAEAFF. CDR3 nucleotide sequence: TGCGCCAGCAGCCCGCTGGACAGGGCTGAAGCTTTCTTT.

The chain employs TRBV5-4 and TRBJ2-2; D not resolved. This CDR3 contains 15 residues. Germline V gives CDR1 SGHNT, CDR2 YYREEE (reference sequence). V was cut by 5 bases and J by 2 bases, with 13 bases left in between. CDR3 nucleotides: TGTGCCAGCAGAAGTAGCCTCGAAAACACCGGGGAGCTGTTTTTT. This gives the protein CASRSSLENTGELFF. The entire variable domain, with the rest obtained from reference TRBV5-4 and TRBJ2-2, is as follows: ETGVTQSPTHLIKTRGQQVTLRCSSQSGHNTVSWYQQALGQGPQFIFQYYREEENGRGNFPPRFSGLQFPNYSSELNVNALELDDSALYLCASRSSLENTGELFFGEGSRLTVL.